The rows below give T cell receptor beta chains drawn from one sample of a study of OX40 agonist ivuxolimab in advanced cancers. This table comes from immunoSEQ multiplex PCR, and its TCRdb copy is limited to in-frame clones, with some not included. The data hold 50,000 to 65,000 clones, with about four fifths observed a single time. The sample in question was CD4+ or CD8+ T cells sorted from blood, obtained in a trial of the OX40 agonist ivuxolimab. The receptors stem from an adult with an advanced solid tumor such as melanoma, head and neck, liver or kidney cancer. The CDR3 runs from the conserved cysteine through the conserved F or W. Each record gives: V gene, J gene, clone size, D gene, CDR3 DNA, CDR3 protein. D genes are given only for firm matches. For some rows the clone size is stated as once, few or many, or as a class when expanded; others skip it.

>TRBV29-1|TRBJ1-4|.|TRBD1
TGCAGCGTTGAAGAACCTTGGACAGGGGGACCTGAAAAACTGTTTTTT
CSVEEPWTGGPEKLFF
>TRBV2|TRBJ2-5|once|.
TGTGCCAGCAACCGCCGGGGCCAAGAGACCCAGTACTTC
CASNRRGQETQYF
>TRBV10-3|TRBJ2-2|.|TRBD1
TGTGCCATCAGCCCCAACCGGGACAGCAACACCGGGGAGCTGTTTTTT
CAISPNRDSNTGELFF
>TRBV29-1|TRBJ1-1|.|TRBD1
TGCAGCGCTTGGACAGGACCTGAAGCTTTCTTT
CSAWTGPEAFF
>TRBV19|TRBJ2-7|few|.
TGTGCCAGTAGCCATACAGGGTGGAACGAGCAGTACTTC
CASSHTGWNEQYF
>TRBV19|TRBJ1-1|.|.
TGTGCCAGTAGGGGGCAGGGGTCGGCAGCTTTCTTT
CASRGQGSAAFF
>TRBV5-1|TRBJ1-1|.|.
TGCGCCAGCAGTCCGCTAGATCAGGCCTCGAACACTGAAGCTTTCTTT
CASSPLDQASNTEAFF
>TRBV5-1|TRBJ2-7|.|TRBD2
TGCGCCAGCAGCCCCGGGGCGCTAGCGGGAACATACGAGCAGTACTTC
CASSPGALAGTYEQYF
>TRBV7-2|TRBJ2-1|once|.
TGTGCCAGCAGCGCTACTGAGGGTTCCGTGCAGTTCTTC
CASSATEGSVQFF
>TRBV30|TRBJ2-1|.|TRBD2
TGTGCCTGTAGGACTAGCGGGCCCTACAATGAGCAGTTCTTC
CACRTSGPYNEQFF
>TRBV9|TRBJ1-2|.|.
TGTGCCAGCAGCGTAGGACTTCTTAACTATGGCTACACCTTC
CASSVGLLNYGYTF
>TRBV7-8|TRBJ1-5|.|.
TGTGCCAGCAGCTTAGAGGGTCAGAGCAATCAGCCCCAGCATTTT
CASSLEGQSNQPQHF
>TRBV7-2|TRBJ2-3|.|.
TGTGCCAGCAGCATAGCGGCTAGCACAGATACGCAGTATTTT
CASSIAASTDTQYF
>TRBV7-9|TRBJ2-3|.|.
TGTGCCACCCAGCCCAGGTTTGGAGATACGCAGTATTTT
CATQPRFGDTQYF
>TRBV27|TRBJ1-2|once|.
TGTGCCAGCAGTTTTCGCCCGATAGGGGGAGCGCAGAGACAGAGGTGGGGGGTAAACTATGGCTACACCTTC
CASSFRPIGGAQRQRWGVNYGYTF
>TRBV7-3|TRBJ1-6|.|.
TGTGCCAGCAGCTTAAGGCCCAGCGGTTCACCCCTCCACTTT
CASSLRPSGSPLHF
>TRBV5-1|TRBJ2-3|.|.
TGCGCCAGCAGCTCATCGTCAGAGGCGGATACGCAGTATTTT
CASSSSSEADTQYF
>TRBV9|TRBJ2-7|.|.
TGTGCCAGCAGCGTAGGGGCAGGCACCTACGAGCAGTACTTC
CASSVGAGTYEQYF
>TRBV7-2|TRBJ1-2|.|TRBD1
TGTGCCAGCAGCTCGGGACAGGGGTGGGATGGCTACACCTTC
CASSSGQGWDGYTF
>TRBV5-4|TRBJ2-4|few|TRBD1
TGTGCCAGCAGCCCACCGGACAGGGGAAACATTCAGTACTTC
CASSPPDRGNIQYF
>TRBV30|TRBJ1-1|.|.
TGTGCCTGGACCCCTCGCGGAGTAAACACTGAAGCTTTCTTT
CAWTPRGVNTEAFF
>TRBV7-9|TRBJ2-1|.|.
TGTGCCAGCAGCTTAGGGGGCGGTGGGTACAATGAGCAGTTCTTC
CASSLGGGGYNEQFF
>TRBV18|TRBJ2-2|.|.
TGTGCCAGCTCACCGCCCAACACCGGGGAGCTGTTTTTT
CASSPPNTGELFF
>TRBV20-1|TRBJ1-2|.|TRBD1
TGCAGTGCCGGGACAGACTATGGCTACACCTTC
CSAGTDYGYTF
>TRBV5-6|TRBJ2-5|.|TRBD1
TGTGCCAGCAGCGCCCCCGGGACAGCCAAGAGAGCACAAGAGACCCAGTACTTC
CASSAPGTAKRAQETQYF
>TRBV7-2|TRBJ2-5|.|.
TGTGCCAGCAGCTTAGTGGAGACCCAGTACTTC
CASSLVETQYF
>TRBV5-6|TRBJ1-5|.|.
TGTGCCAGCAGCCTGGGACGCTACAATCAGCCCCAGCATTTT
CASSLGRYNQPQHF
>TRBV5-5|TRBJ2-1|.|TRBD2
TGTGCCAGCAGCTTCTCACTAGCGGGAACCTACAATGAGCAGTTCTTC
CASSFSLAGTYNEQFF
>TRBV2|TRBJ1-4|.|.
TGTGCCAGCAGAAGTCGTGGTGAAAAACTGTTTTTT
CASRSRGEKLFF
>TRBV6-1|TRBJ2-3|.|TRBD2
TGTGCCAGCAGTGAACTAGCGGGAGCAGATACGCAGTATTTT
CASSELAGADTQYF
>TRBV10-3|TRBJ2-7|once|TRBD2
TGTGCCATCAGCGCCGGGACTAGCGGGAGTGGGGGTCGTGATTCGGTTTATTACGAGCAGTACTTC
CAISAGTSGSGGRDSVYYEQYF
>TRBV6-5|TRBJ1-2|.|TRBD1
TGTGCCAGCAGTAGAGGGACAGCAGATTATGGCTACACCTTC
CASSRGTADYGYTF